This T cell receptor (beta chain) was identified during a study of human T cells and chemical hapten exposure. The time point here: patch test 2, 6 weeks after DPC sensitization. Indicated treatment: therapeutic diphenylcyclopropenone sensitization with weekly scalp DPC. This clonotype was recorded a few times. TCRdb re-called the RACE reads through MiXCR, storing one row per CDR3 protein. This sample has more than 85,000 distinct CDR3 sequences; roughly 9.6% occur once, and the top ten carry roughly 2.3%. The CDR3 totals 15 residues. The germline CDR1 and CDR2 sequences are GTSNPN and SVGIG (reference sequence). Trimming cost V 4 bases and J 0 bases; bases outside gene matches: 6.

This clonotype was sampled from a man aged 40-55 years with alopecia areata. Some clones in this sample may be carry-over from other donors' samples. Sample: whole blood, taken in connection with sensitization to the hapten diphenylcyclopropenone (DPC). The V and J genes are TRBV30 and TRBJ1-3; 7 positions match TRBD1. The CDR3: CAWTADRVSGNTIYF. The DNA of the CDR3 is TGTGCCTGGACCGCTGACAGGGTCTCTGGAAACACCATATATTTT. Combining the CDR3 with reference TRBV30 and TRBJ1-3 gives the whole variable domain SQTIHQWPATLVQPVGSPLSLECTVEGTSNPNLYWYRQAAGRGLQLLFYSVGIGQISSEVPQNLSASRPQDRQFILSSKKLLLSDSGFYLCAWTADRVSGNTIYFGEGSWLTVV.